This TCR beta chain stems from a study of T cell responses to AZD1222 COVID-19 vaccine. In the study overall: Pooled in the analysis were second doses at about 4 or about 12 weeks.

The germline V gene has CDR1 SGDLS and CDR2 YYNGEE. This CDR3 region has 14 residues. J lost 3 bases, V lost 4 bases, and 6 bases had no gene match. Sequencing used immunoSEQ multiplex PCR; TCRdb keeps in-frame clones, though not all of them. The sample has about 120,000 clones, about 86% seen once; the top ten hold around 10%. Sequenced here: peripheral blood, sampled on day 0 of AZD1222 vaccination. This receptor was identified in an adult in good health. The chain employs TRBV9 and TRBJ2-7, with 8 bases lining up with TRBD1. The CDR3 DNA reads TGTGCCAGCAGCTTCGGACAGGGCCACTACGAGCAGTACTTC. Amino acids: CASSFGQGHYEQYF. Using reference TRBV9 and TRBJ2-7 for the parts outside the CDR3, the full variable domain is DSGVTQTPKHLITATGQRVTLRCSPRSGDLSVYWYQQSLDQGLQFLIQYYNGEERAKGNILERFSAQQFPDLHSELNLSSLELGDSALYFCASSFGQGHYEQYFGPGTRLTVT.